This T cell receptor beta chain was identified in a study of T cell repertoires in cytomegalovirus infection. Study context: Both CMV infection and a matching HLA type were indicated by public TCR beta signatures. Broader study findings: Identification of carriers of CMV plus the relevant HLA was achieved through cumulative public TCR beta family frequency. Dominant in the ex vivo response were TCR beta clonotypes restricted by HLA-C and specific for CMV.

This CDR3 spans 15 amino acids. The germline gives CDR1 DFQATT, CDR2 SNEGSKA (reference sequence). J was trimmed by 4 bases and V by 0 bases; bases with no gene match: 6. TCRdb recomputed calls from the reads with MiXCR, one row per CDR3 protein. The data contain 200,000 or so distinct CDR3 sequences, approximately 30% of them seen just once; the ten biggest clones take up about 31%. About this clonotype itself: Its antigen is not identified.

The genes are TRBV20-1 and TRBJ1-5; 7 bases match TRBD1. The material sequenced was PBMCs. The TCR originated in a human donor in good health (CMV status not recorded). Some clones in this sample may be carry-over from other donors' samples. CDR3 residues: CSARDRDSLNQPQHF. The CDR3, as DNA: TGCAGTGCTAGAGACCGGGACAGTCTTAATCAGCCCCAGCATTTT.